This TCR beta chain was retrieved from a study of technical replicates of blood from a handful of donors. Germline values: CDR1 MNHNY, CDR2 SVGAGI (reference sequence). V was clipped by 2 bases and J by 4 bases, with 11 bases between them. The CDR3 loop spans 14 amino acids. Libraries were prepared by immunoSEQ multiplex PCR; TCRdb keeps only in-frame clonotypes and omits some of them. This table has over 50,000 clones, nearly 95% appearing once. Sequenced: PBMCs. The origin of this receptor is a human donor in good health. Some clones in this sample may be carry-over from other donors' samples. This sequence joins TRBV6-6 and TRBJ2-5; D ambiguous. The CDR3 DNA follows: TGTGCCAGCAGTTACGGGCACTCGGCAGAGACCCAGTACTTC. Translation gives CASSYGHSAETQYF.